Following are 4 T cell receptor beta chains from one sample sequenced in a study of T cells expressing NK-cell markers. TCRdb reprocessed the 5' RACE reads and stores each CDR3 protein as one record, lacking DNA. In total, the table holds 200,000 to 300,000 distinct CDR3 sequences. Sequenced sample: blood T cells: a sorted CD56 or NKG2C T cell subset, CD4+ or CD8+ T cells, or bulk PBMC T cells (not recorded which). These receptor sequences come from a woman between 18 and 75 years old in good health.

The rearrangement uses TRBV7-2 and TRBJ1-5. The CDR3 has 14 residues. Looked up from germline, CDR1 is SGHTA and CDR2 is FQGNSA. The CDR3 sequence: CASSAGRGPQPQHF.

The CDR3: CASRRGQGGDNNNQPQHF. V gene TRBV7-6 combines with J gene TRBJ1-5; TCRdb designates TRBD1, a call that cannot be tested without DNA. CDR3 length: 18 residues. Germline V gives CDR1 SGHVS, CDR2 FNYEAQ. Variable domain in full (rest from reference TRBV7-6 and TRBJ1-5): GAGVSQSPRYKVTKRGQDVALRCDPISGHVSLYWYRQALGQGPEFLTYFNYEAQQDKSGLPNDRFSAERPEGSISTLTIQRTEQRDSAMYRCASRRGQGGDNNNQPQHFGDGTRLSIL.

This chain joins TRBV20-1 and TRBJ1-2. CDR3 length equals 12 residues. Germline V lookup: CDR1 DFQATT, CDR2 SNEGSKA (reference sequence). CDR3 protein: CSASPTNYGYTF.

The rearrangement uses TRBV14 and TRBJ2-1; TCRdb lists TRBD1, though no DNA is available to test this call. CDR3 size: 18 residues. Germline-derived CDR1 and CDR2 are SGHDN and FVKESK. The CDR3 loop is CASSPQVYRAREDNEQFF.